The 19 T cell receptor beta chains below come from one sample, sequenced in a study of CD8+ T cells in alopecia areata. RNA was isolated and reverse transcribed to cDNA, the sequencing template. Assay used: immunoSEQ multiplex PCR; TCRdb lists only in-frame clones, some missing. The sample comprises around 190,000 clones, more than 50% of which are singletons, and nearly 5% rests with the top ten. The sample was CD8+ T cells sorted from blood. Receptor source: a human donor in good health.

V and J are TRBV11-3 and TRBJ2-7; TRBD2 aligns across 10 bases. Germline V gene sequence: CDR1 SGHNT, CDR2 YENEEA. V lost 5 bases, J lost 4 bases, and 2 bases stayed unmatched. The length of the CDR3 is 13 residues. The CDR3 bases are TGTGCCAGCAGCCCTAGCGGGGGATACGAGCAGTACTTC. Its protein is CASSPSGGYEQYF.

This rearrangement joins TRBV5-4 to TRBJ2-7; D perhaps matches TRBD2 (5 bases). The CDR3 extends over 13 amino acids. Deletions cut 4 bases from V and 1 base from J, with 9 bases between. Germline CDR1 and CDR2: SGHNT and YYREEE (reference sequence). For the CDR3, the DNA is TGTGCCAGCAGCGCCGGGATTTCCTACGAGCAGTACTTC. Its protein is CASSAGISYEQYF. Using reference TRBV5-4 and TRBJ2-7 for the parts outside the CDR3, the full variable domain is ETGVTQSPTHLIKTRGQQVTLRCSSQSGHNTVSWYQQALGQGPQFIFQYYREEENGRGNFPPRFSGLQFPNYSSELNVNALELDDSALYLCASSAGISYEQYFGPGTRLTVT.

This chain uses TRBV29-1 with TRBJ2-3; 8 bases match TRBD1. The CDR3 consists of 15 residues. V lost 3 bases and J lost 4; bases outside the gene matches: 9. Looked up from germline, CDR1 is SQVTM and CDR2 is ANQGSEA. The CDR3 region has the DNA TGCAGCGTTGACGGGCAGGGGGCTATGCCAGATACGCAGTATTTT. It encodes CSVDGQGAMPDTQYF.

This clone was counted only a few times. V is TRBV23-1 and J is TRBJ1-1; TRBD1 matches at 7 bases. TRBV23-1 carries the ORF label, with uncertain function. The CDR3 covers 12 residues. Trimming at V came to 6 bases and at J to 5 bases, leaving 3 bases not matched to a gene. CDR3: CASSDRETEAFF. The CDR3 region has the DNA TGCGCCAGCAGCGACAGGGAAACTGAAGCTTTCTTT.

This clone appeared a single time. The chain links TRBV5-1 to TRBJ1-4, with D hard to call. The CDR3 is made up of 15 amino acids. Trimming shortened V by 9 bases and J by 5 bases, and 20 bases separated the two germline ends. Per germline, CDR1 SGHRS and CDR2 YFSETQ. CDR3 protein: CAIGCLGIRNEKLFF. The CDR3 nucleotides are TGCGCCATCGGATGCTTAGGTATTCGGAATGAAAAACTGTTTTTT.

The chain combines TRBV11-2 with TRBJ2-7, with 9 positions matching TRBD1. V was pared by 4 bases and J by 3 bases, with 4 bases of the junction left unmatched. CDR1 and CDR2 (germline): SGHAT, FQNNGV. The length of the CDR3 is 14 residues. The CDR3 DNA sequence: TGTGCCAGCAGCTCCCGGGACAGGGACTACGAGCAGTACTTC. This sequence encodes CASSSRDRDYEQYF.

The V call is TRBV7-2, the J call TRBJ2-7; the match to TRBD2 covers 7 bases. The V gene end was trimmed by 5 bases and the J gene end by 5 bases; junction bases not matched to a gene: 12. The CDR3 runs to 15 residues. CDR1 and CDR2 (germline): SGHTA, FQGNSA. Here the CDR3 reads CASSILGGFSHEQYF. The CDR3 DNA is TGTGCCAGCAGCATCCTGGGGGGGTTCAGCCACGAGCAGTACTTC.

This chain joins TRBV6-6 and TRBJ2-7; TRBD1 matches at 10 bases. CDR1 and CDR2 (germline): MNHNY, SVGAGI (reference sequence). The CDR3 runs 15 residues. Losses at the gene ends were 5 bases for V and 0 bases for J; bases not matched to a gene: 4. CDR3: CASSVDRGDSYEQYF. CDR3 bases: TGTGCCAGCAGTGTGGACAGGGGGGACTCCTACGAGCAGTACTTC.

The chain employs TRBV5-1 and TRBJ2-7; the D is unclear. Germline-derived CDR1 and CDR2 are SGHRS and YFSETQ. With 0 bases removed from V and 6 bases from J, the gap between germline ends came to 13 bases. CDR3 length equals 14 residues. CDR3 coding DNA: TGCGCCAGCAGCTTGGACGATTTAAGGGCCGAGCAGTACTTC. Its protein is CASSLDDLRAEQYF. Full variable domain (rest looked up from reference TRBV5-1 and TRBJ2-7): KAGVTQTPRYLIKTRGQQVTLSCSPISGHRSVSWYQQTPGQGLQFLFEYFSETQRNKGNFPGRFSGRQFSNSRSEMNVSTLELGDSALYLCASSLDDLRAEQYFGPGTRLTVT.

This clone has only a few counts. The chain is built from TRBV7-9 and TRBJ1-1, with D uncertain. V lost 0 bases to trimming and J lost 7 bases, with 9 bases between them. The germline CDR1 and CDR2 sequences are SEHNR and FQNEAQ (reference sequence). The CDR3 is 13 amino acids. The DNA for the CDR3 is TGTGCCAGCAGCTTAGCGAACAGCTATGAAGCTTTCTTT. This translates into CASSLANSYEAFF.

V is TRBV5-1 and J is TRBJ1-6, with no clear D. The germline gives CDR1 SGHRS, CDR2 YFSETQ. This CDR3 has 15 amino acids. V lost 0 bases, J lost 6 bases, and 10 bases lay in between. CDR3 bases: TGCGCCAGCAGCTTGGCGGGCGGGTCTAATTCACCCCTCCACTTT. Translating gives CASSLAGGSNSPLHF.

This clone was seen a few times. V and J are TRBV29-1 and TRBJ2-1; 7 bases map to TRBD2. Germline V gene sequence: CDR1 SQVTM, CDR2 ANQGSEA. The CDR3 loop spans 16 amino acids. With 5 bases clipped from V and 6 bases from J, the junction kept 16 bases outside the gene matches. CDR3 amino acids: CSVTSSSREGSNEQFF. CDR3 nucleotides: TGCAGCGTTACCTCCTCCAGCAGGGAGGGGAGCAATGAGCAGTTCTTC.

This clone has just a few counts. The chain uses TRBV14 and TRBJ2-3; 7 bases align to TRBD2. After removal of 6 bases from V and 9 bases from J, the junction contained 6 bases not matched to a gene. The CDR3 spans 12 residues. Germline assignment: CDR1 SGHDN and CDR2 FVKESK. Here the CDR3 DNA reads TGTGCCAGCAGTCTATCTAGCGGAACGCAGTATTTT. The encoded protein is CASSLSSGTQYF.

This chain joins TRBV15 and TRBJ1-6, with 7 bases fitting TRBD1. The J segment lost 10 bases and the V segment lost 9 bases, leaving 6 bases of the junction unmatched. The germline CDR1 and CDR2 sequences are LNHNV and YYDKDF (reference sequence). The CDR3 sequence is 12 residues long. In nucleotides, the CDR3 is TGTGCCACTCGACAGGGCCGATCACCCCTCCACTTT. This gives the protein CATRQGRSPLHF.

The chain uses TRBV5-6 and TRBJ2-7; 10 positions match TRBD1. The V and J ends lost 4 bases and 0 bases, in that order; junction bases with no gene match: 4. Germline lookup yields CDR1 SGHDT and CDR2 YYEEEE. This CDR3 is built from 15 residues. The CDR3 here is CASSGGQGSSYEQYF. The CDR3 nucleotides are TGTGCCAGCAGCGGGGGACAGGGGAGCTCCTACGAGCAGTACTTC.

DNA of the CDR3: TGTGCCAGCAGTCCAACCCTAGGGCAAGAGACCCAGTACTTC. Its protein product is CASSPTLGQETQYF. This rearrangement joins TRBV27 to TRBJ2-5; no reliable D call. V was clipped by 5 bases and J by 2 bases, with 12 bases between them. The CDR3 is 14 residues long. The germline V gene encodes CDR1 MNHEY and CDR2 SMNVEV (reference sequence).

The chain is built from TRBV3-1 (or the pseudogene TRBV3-2) and TRBJ2-1; D ambiguous. CDR3 size: 9 residues. Germline-derived CDR1 and CDR2 are LGHDT and YNNKEL (reference sequence). Trimming cost V 10 bases and J 6 bases, with 4 bases left between them. CDR3 nucleotide sequence: TGTGCCAATTTCAATGAGCAGTTCTTC. Its protein product is CANFNEQFF.

CDR3: CAWAWSTNEKLFF. The DNA of the CDR3 is TGTGCCTGGGCTTGGTCGACTAATGAAAAACTGTTTTTT. J is TRBJ1-4 and V is TRBV30; D remains ambiguous. This CDR3 comprises 13 residues. Germline V gives CDR1 GTSNPN, CDR2 SVGIG (reference sequence). Trimming cost V 5 bases and J 2 bases, with 9 bases left between them.

The chain has TRBV4-2 and TRBJ2-3; 8 bases fit TRBD2. V lost 0 bases, J lost 4 bases, and 9 bases stayed unmatched. CDR3 size: 17 residues. The germline V gene encodes CDR1 LGHNA and CDR2 YNFKEQ. DNA for the CDR3: TGTGCCAGCAGCCAAGATATCGGGGGGGGCGGATCAGATACGCAGTATTTT. Its protein product is CASSQDIGGGGSDTQYF.